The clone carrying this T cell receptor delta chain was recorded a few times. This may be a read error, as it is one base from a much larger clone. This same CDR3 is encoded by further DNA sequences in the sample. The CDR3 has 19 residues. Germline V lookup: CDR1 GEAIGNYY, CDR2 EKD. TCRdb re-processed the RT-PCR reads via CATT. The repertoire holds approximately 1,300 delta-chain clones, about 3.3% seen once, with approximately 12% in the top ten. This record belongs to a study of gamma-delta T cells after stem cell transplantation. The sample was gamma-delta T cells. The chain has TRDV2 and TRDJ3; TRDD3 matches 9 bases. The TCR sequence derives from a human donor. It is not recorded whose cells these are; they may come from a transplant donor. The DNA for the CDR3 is TGTGCCTGTGACACCGTAACCGGGGATACGAGATGGGACACCCGACAGATGTTCTTC. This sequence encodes CACDTVTGDTRWDTRQMFF.